These 18 T cell receptor beta chains originate from one sample sequenced in a study of blood T cell repertoires in COVID-19. TCRdb's copy holds only in-frame clones and misses some; the assay was immunoSEQ multiplex PCR. The sample holds 65,000 to 85,000 clones, around nine tenths seen once. Material: peripheral blood. These receptors were taken from a human donor in a cohort sampled during active COVID-19.

V usage is TRBV18 and J usage is TRBJ1-5, with D maybe TRBD1 (6 bases). The germline V gene has CDR1 KGHSH and CDR2 LQKENI. CDR3 length: 13 amino acids. With 5 bases removed from V and 7 bases from J, the gap between germline ends came to 12 bases. CDR3 bases: TGTGCCAGCTCAAGCGACAGGATGCAGCCCCAGCATTTT. It specifies CASSSDRMQPQHF. The full variable domain, with the rest looked up from reference TRBV18 and TRBJ1-5, is NAGVMQNPRHLVRRRGQEARLRCSPMKGHSHVYWYRQLPEEGLKFMVYLQKENIIDESGMPKERFSAEFPKEGPSILRIQQVVRGDSAAYFCASSSDRMQPQHFGDGTRLSIL.

The chain is built from TRBV28 and TRBJ1-5; 8 nucleotides align to TRBD1. From germline, CDR1 is MDHEN and CDR2 SYDVKM. CDR3 size: 15 residues. V dropped 8 bases and J dropped 3; count of bases not matched to a gene: 9. CDR3 nucleotide sequence: TGTGCCAGCTCGGGACAGGTTGGGAACAATCAGCCCCAGCATTTT. Translating it yields CASSGQVGNNQPQHF.

J is TRBJ2-1 and V is TRBV5-6, with 8 bases matching TRBD1. With 1 base clipped from V and 5 bases from J, the junction kept 8 bases outside the gene matches. The germline V gene encodes CDR1 SGHDT and CDR2 YYEEEE. There are 16 residues in the CDR3. In DNA form, the CDR3 reads TGTGCCAGCAGCTTGCGACGGACAGGGAGCGACAATGAGCAGTTCTTC. This translates into CASSLRRTGSDNEQFF.

This clone has just a few counts. The V call is TRBV5-4, the J call TRBJ2-1, with D perhaps matching TRBD2 (6 bases). This CDR3 has 15 residues. Germline V gene sequence: CDR1 SGHNT, CDR2 YYREEE (reference sequence). Trimming took 2 bases from V and 4 from J, leaving 13 bases between them. DNA of the CDR3: TGTGCCAGCAGCTTCGGGAGACGCTCATACAATGAGCAGTTCTTC. Amino acids: CASSFGRRSYNEQFF.

This chain connects TRBV7-3 to TRBJ2-3; TRBD2 matches at 16 bases. Germline lookup yields CDR1 SGHTA and CDR2 FQGTGA. Germline trimming cut 3 bases from V and 1 base from J; bases unmatched to any gene: 13. This CDR3 contains 21 residues. The CDR3 spells CASSFRGPGLAGGGGTDTQYF. The CDR3 DNA is TGTGCCAGCAGCTTCCGCGGACCGGGACTAGCGGGAGGGGGGGGCACAGATACGCAGTATTTT.

The chain carries TRBV5-1 and TRBJ2-5; D remains unclear. The CDR3 spans 14 residues. Germline V CDR1 and CDR2: SGHRS, YFSETQ. V lost 7 bases and J 2 bases, leaving 15 bases between the germline ends. The CDR3 protein is CASQTGSYQETQYF. The DNA of the CDR3 is TGCGCCAGCCAGACCGGGTCCTATCAAGAGACCCAGTACTTC. The entire variable domain, with the rest obtained from reference TRBV5-1 and TRBJ2-5, is as follows: KAGVTQTPRYLIKTRGQQVTLSCSPISGHRSVSWYQQTPGQGLQFLFEYFSETQRNKGNFPGRFSGRQFSNSRSEMNVSTLELGDSALYLCASQTGSYQETQYFGPGTRLLVL.

This chain links TRBV5-6 with TRBJ1-2; the match to TRBD1 covers 11 bases. CDR1 is SGHDT, CDR2 YYEEEE, per germline. The V gene end was trimmed by 4 bases and the J gene end by 4 bases; junction bases not matched to a gene: 6. This CDR3 region has 15 residues. CDR3 sequence (DNA): TGTGCCAGCAGCCCTCGGACAGGGGGCGCCTATGGCTACACCTTC. It yields the protein CASSPRTGGAYGYTF.

In its sample, this clone was seen once. The chain employs TRBV4-1 and TRBJ2-1, with 7 bases fitting TRBD1. The germline gives CDR1 MGHRA, CDR2 YSYEKL. CDR3 size: 15 residues. V lost 1 base to trimming and J lost 2 bases; unmatched junction nucleotides: 2. The CDR3 nucleotides are TGCGCCAGCAGCCAAGGTCAGGGGGCCTACAATGAGCAGTTCTTC. Its protein is CASSQGQGAYNEQFF.

The rearrangement joins TRBV28 to TRBJ1-1; no clear D. Germline V gene sequence: CDR1 MDHEN, CDR2 SYDVKM. V was clipped by 6 bases and J by 11 bases, with 13 bases between them. CDR3 size: 11 residues. The CDR3 region is CASRLLGRAFF. The CDR3 DNA is TGTGCCAGCAGGCTTCTAGGGAGGGCTTTCTTT.

V is TRBV5-1 and J is TRBJ2-2; 9 nucleotides align to TRBD1. The CDR3 length is 15 residues. CDR1 is SGHRS and CDR2 is YFSETQ in the germline V gene. The J segment lost 6 bases and the V segment lost 7 bases, leaving 10 bases of the junction unmatched. As DNA, the CDR3 is TGCGCCAGCCGAGATACAGGGGGCGCGCCCGGGGAGCTGTTTTTT. Encoded protein: CASRDTGGAPGELFF.

The genes are TRBV19 and TRBJ2-7, with D perhaps matching TRBD1 (6 bases). Germline values: CDR1 LNHDA, CDR2 SQIVND (reference sequence). The CDR3 has 11 amino acids. The ends were cut back, 6 bases at V and 3 bases at J, with 6 bases in the middle. The CDR3 bases are TGTGCCAGTAGACAGGGCTACGAGCAGTACTTC. This encodes CASRQGYEQYF.

The V call is TRBV28, the J call TRBJ1-5; the D is unclear. The CDR3 has 13 residues. CDR1 and CDR2 from the germline V gene are MDHEN and SYDVKM. Trimming removed 3 bases at V and 0 bases at J, with 3 bases between. The CDR3 nucleotides read TGTGCCAGCAGTTTCCGTAGCAATCAGCCCCAGCATTTT. Amino acids: CASSFRSNQPQHF.

This clone is a singleton in its sample. This sequence joins TRBV7-2 and TRBJ2-5, with 14 bases aligning to TRBD2. There are 16 residues in the CDR3. Losses at the gene ends were 6 bases for V and 4 bases for J; bases not matched to a gene: 7. Per the germline V gene, CDR1 is SGHTA and CDR2 is FQGNSA. The CDR3 loop reads CASRMGLAGVGETQYF. CDR3 coding DNA: TGTGCCAGCAGGATGGGACTAGCGGGAGTAGGAGAGACCCAGTACTTC.

This chain uses TRBV7-3 with TRBJ1-2; D not resolved. The V gene lost 3 bases and the J gene lost 9 bases, with 17 bases spanning the gap. Germline V gene sequence: CDR1 SGHTA, CDR2 FQGTGA. The CDR3 contains 14 residues. DNA for the CDR3: TGTGCCAGCAGCTTTCCCGGGATCTCCGGTAGCTACACCTTC. Protein product: CASSFPGISGSYTF.

The V and J genes are TRBV9 and TRBJ2-1; 12 bases line up with TRBD2. In germline, CDR1 is SGDLS, CDR2 YYNGEE. Losses at the gene ends were 3 bases for V and 8 bases for J; bases not matched to a gene: 9. This CDR3 is built from 16 residues. In DNA form, the CDR3 reads TGTGCCAGCAGCGATCAACTAGCGGGAGGAAGAGATGAGCAGTTCTTC. Its translation: CASSDQLAGGRDEQFF.

The chain recombines TRBV5-4 with TRBJ2-1; D perhaps matches TRBD1 (5 bases). The V and J ends lost 1 base and 8 bases respectively, with 7 bases between them. Germline-derived CDR1 and CDR2 are SGHNT and YYREEE (reference sequence). The CDR3 covers 12 residues. CDR3 sequence (DNA): TGTGCCAGCAGCTTGAAGGGGTATGAGCAGTTCTTC. Protein: CASSLKGYEQFF.

CDR3 protein: CASSINPGQAEAFF. For the CDR3, the DNA is TGTGCCAGTAGTATTAATCCCGGACAGGCGGAAGCTTTCTTT. The chain links TRBV19 to TRBJ1-1; TRBD1 matches 7 bases. There are 14 residues in the CDR3. Germline V gene data show CDR1 as LNHDA and CDR2 as SQIVND (reference sequence). After removal of 3 bases from V and 8 bases from J, the junction contained 9 bases not matched to a gene.

This clone was seen only a few times. The V gene is TRBV4-1, the J gene TRBJ1-3, with 10 nucleotides matching TRBD1. Germline values: CDR1 MGHRA, CDR2 YSYEKL. J gave up 0 bases and V 2 bases, and 7 bases lay outside the gene matches. The CDR3 spans 18 residues. Here the CDR3 reads CASSQTGGQGRSGNTIYF. The CDR3 DNA is TGCGCCAGCAGCCAAACCGGGGGACAGGGGCGCTCTGGAAACACCATATATTTT.